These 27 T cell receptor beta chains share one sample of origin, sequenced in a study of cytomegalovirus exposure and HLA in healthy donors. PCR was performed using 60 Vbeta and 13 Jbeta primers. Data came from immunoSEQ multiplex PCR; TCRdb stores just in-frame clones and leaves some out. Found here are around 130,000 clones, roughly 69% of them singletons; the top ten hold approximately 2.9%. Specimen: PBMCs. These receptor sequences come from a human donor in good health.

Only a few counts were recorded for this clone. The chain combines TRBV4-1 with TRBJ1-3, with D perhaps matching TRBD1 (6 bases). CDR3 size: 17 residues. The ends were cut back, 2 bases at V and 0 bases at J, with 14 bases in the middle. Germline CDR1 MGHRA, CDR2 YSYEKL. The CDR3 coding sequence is TGCGCCAGCAGCCAACGGCAGGACAGCCCCTCTGGAAACACCATATATTTT. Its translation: CASSQRQDSPSGNTIYF.

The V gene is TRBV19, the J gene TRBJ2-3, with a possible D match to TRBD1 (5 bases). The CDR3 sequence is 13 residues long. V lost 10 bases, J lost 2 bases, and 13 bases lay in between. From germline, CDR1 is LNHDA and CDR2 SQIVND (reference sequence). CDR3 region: CAILDKNTDTQYF. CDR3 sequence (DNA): TGTGCCATCCTGGACAAAAACACAGATACGCAGTATTTT.

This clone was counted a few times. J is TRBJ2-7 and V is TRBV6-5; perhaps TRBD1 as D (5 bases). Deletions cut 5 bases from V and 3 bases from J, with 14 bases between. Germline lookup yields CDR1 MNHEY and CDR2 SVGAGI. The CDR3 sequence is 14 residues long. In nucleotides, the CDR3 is TGTGCCAGCAGTCCCCTCAGGGTTTTCTACGAGCAGTACTTC. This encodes CASSPLRVFYEQYF.

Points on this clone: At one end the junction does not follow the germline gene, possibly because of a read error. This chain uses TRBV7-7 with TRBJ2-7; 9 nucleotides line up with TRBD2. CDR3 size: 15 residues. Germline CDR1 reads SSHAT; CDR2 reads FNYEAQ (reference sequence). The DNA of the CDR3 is TGTGCTAGCAGCCCCCTAGCGGGGTCCTCCTACGAGCAGTACTTC. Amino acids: CASSPLAGSSYEQYF.

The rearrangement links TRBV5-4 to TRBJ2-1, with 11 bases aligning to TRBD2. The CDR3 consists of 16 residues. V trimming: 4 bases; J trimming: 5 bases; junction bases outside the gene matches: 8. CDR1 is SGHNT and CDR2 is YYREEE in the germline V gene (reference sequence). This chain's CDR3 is CASSGRLAGGNNEQFF. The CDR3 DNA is TGTGCCAGCAGCGGCCGGCTAGCGGGAGGTAACAATGAGCAGTTCTTC. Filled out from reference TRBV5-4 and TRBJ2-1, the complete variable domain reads ETGVTQSPTHLIKTRGQQVTLRCSSQSGHNTVSWYQQALGQGPQFIFQYYREEENGRGNFPPRFSGLQFPNYSSELNVNALELDDSALYLCASSGRLAGGNNEQFFGPGTRLTVL.

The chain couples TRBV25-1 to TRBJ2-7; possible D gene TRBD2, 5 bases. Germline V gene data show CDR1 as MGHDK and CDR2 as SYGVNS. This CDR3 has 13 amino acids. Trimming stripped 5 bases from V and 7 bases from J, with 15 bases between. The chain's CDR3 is CASSRTGVYEQYF. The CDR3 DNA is TGTGCCAGCAGTCGCACCGGGGTATATGAGCAGTACTTC.

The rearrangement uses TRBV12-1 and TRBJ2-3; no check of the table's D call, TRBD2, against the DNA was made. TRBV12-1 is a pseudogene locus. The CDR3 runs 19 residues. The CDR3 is CASSSRTSGRAPSTDTQYF. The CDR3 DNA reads TGTGCCAGCAGCTCCCGGACTAGCGGGAGGGCCCCTAGCACAGATACGCAGTATTTT.

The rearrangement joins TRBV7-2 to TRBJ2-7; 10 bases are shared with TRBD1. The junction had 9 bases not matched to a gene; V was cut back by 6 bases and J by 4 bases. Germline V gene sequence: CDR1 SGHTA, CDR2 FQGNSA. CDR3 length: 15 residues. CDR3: CASSRQGAGGYEQYF. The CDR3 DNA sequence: TGTGCCAGCAGTCGACAGGGGGCCGGAGGGTACGAGCAGTACTTC.

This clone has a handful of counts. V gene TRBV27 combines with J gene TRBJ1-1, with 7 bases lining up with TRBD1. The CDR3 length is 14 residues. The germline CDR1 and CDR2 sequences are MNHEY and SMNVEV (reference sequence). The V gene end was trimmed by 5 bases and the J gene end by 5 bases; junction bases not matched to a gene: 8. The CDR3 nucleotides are TGTGCCAGCAGTCCTCAGACAGGGCGGACTGAAGCTTTCTTT. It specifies CASSPQTGRTEAFF.

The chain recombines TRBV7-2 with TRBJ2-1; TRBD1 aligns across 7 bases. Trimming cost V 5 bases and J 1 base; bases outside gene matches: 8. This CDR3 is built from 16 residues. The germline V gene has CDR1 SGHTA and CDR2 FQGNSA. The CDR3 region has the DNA TGTGCCAGCAGCCCTAATCCAGGGGGTTCCTACAATGAGCAGTTCTTC. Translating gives CASSPNPGGSYNEQFF.

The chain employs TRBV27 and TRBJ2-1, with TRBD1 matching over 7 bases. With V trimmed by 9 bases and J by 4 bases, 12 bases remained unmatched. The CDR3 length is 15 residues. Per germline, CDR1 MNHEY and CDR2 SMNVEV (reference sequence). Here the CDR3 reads CASKSGTEIYNEQFF. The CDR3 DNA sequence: TGTGCCAGTAAGTCCGGGACAGAAATTTACAATGAGCAGTTCTTC.

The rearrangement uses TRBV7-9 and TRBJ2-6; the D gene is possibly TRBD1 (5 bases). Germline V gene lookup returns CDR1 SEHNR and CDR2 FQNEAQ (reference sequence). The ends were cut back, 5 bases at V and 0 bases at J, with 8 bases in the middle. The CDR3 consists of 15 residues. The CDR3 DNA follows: TGTGCCAGCAGCCAAGGGGTCTCTGGGGCCAACGTCCTGACTTTC. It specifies CASSQGVSGANVLTF.

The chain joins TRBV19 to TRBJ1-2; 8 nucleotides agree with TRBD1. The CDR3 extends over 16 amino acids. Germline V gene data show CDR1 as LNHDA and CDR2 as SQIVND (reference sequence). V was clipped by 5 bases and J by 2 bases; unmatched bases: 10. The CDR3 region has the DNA TGTGCCAGTAGTGCCACGCACGGACAGGGCAACTATGGCTACACCTTC. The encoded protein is CASSATHGQGNYGYTF.

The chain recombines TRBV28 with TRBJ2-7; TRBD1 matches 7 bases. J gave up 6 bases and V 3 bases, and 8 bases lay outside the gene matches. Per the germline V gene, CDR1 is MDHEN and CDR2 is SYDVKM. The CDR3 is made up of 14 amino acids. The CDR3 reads CASSFQGVYGEQYF. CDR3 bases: TGTGCCAGCAGTTTTCAGGGGGTGTACGGCGAGCAGTACTTC.

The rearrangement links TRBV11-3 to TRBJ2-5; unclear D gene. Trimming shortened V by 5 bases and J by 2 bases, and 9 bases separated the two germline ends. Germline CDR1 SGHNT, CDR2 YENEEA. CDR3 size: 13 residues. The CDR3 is CASSRQFQETQYF. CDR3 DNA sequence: TGTGCCAGCAGCCGACAATTTCAAGAGACCCAGTACTTC.

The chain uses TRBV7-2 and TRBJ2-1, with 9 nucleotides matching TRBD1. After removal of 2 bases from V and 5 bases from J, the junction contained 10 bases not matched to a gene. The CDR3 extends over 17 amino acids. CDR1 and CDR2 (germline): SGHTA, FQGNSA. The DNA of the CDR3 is TGTGCCAGCAGCTTATTTGTTGGGGGGACAGGGAACAATGAGCAGTTCTTC. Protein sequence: CASSLFVGGTGNNEQFF.

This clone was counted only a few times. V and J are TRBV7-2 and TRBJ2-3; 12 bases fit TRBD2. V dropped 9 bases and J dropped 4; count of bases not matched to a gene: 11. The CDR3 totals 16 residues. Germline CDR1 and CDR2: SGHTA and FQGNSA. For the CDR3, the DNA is TGTGCCAGTAACCCCATGACTAGCGGGAGCTCAGATACGCAGTATTTT. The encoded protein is CASNPMTSGSSDTQYF. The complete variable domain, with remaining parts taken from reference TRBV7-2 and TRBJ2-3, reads GAGVSQSPSNKVTEKGKDVELRCDPISGHTALYWYRQSLGQGLEFLIYFQGNSAPDKSGLPSDRFSAERTGGSVSTLTIQRTQQEDSAVYLCASNPMTSGSSDTQYFGPGTRLTVL.

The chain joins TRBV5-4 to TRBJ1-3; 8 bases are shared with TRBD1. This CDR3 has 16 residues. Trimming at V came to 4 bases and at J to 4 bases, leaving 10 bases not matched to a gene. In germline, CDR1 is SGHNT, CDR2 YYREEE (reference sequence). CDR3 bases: TGTGCCAGCAGCCCACGACAGGGGACATCCGGAAACACCATATATTTT. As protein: CASSPRQGTSGNTIYF.

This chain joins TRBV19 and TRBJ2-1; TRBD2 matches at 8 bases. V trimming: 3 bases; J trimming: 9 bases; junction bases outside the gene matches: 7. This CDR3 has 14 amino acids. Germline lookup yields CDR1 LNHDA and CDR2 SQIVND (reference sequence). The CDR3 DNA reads TGTGCCAGTAGTATCGTGAGCGGGAGATTTGAGCAGTTCTTC. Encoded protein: CASSIVSGRFEQFF.

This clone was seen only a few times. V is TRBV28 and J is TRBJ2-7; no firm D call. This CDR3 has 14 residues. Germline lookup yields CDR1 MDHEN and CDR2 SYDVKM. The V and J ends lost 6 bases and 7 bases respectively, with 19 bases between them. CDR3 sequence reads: CASRVRPRRGEQYF. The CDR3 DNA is TGTGCCAGCAGAGTAAGGCCCAGGCGTGGGGAGCAGTACTTC. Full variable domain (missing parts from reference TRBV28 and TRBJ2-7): DVKVTQSSRYLVKRTGEKVFLECVQDMDHENMFWYRQDPGLGLRLIYFSYDVKMKEKGDIPEGYSVSREKKERFSLILESASTNQTSMYLCASRVRPRRGEQYFGPGTRLTVT.

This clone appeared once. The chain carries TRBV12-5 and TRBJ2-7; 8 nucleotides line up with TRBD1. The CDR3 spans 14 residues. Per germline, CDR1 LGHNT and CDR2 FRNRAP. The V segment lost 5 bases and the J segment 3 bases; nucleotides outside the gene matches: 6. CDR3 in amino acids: CASGPGQGGYEQYF. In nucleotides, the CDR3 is TGTGCTAGTGGTCCCGGACAGGGAGGCTACGAGCAGTACTTC.

DNA of the CDR3: TGTGCCAGCAGCCTCGACAGGAACAAGCAGTACTTC. Its protein is CASSLDRNKQYF. The rearrangement links TRBV6-6 to TRBJ2-7; weak D call: TRBD1 (6 bases). This CDR3 contains 12 residues. Germline CDR1 is MNHNY and CDR2 is SVGAGI (reference sequence). Trimming cost V 6 bases and J 8 bases, with 14 bases left between them.

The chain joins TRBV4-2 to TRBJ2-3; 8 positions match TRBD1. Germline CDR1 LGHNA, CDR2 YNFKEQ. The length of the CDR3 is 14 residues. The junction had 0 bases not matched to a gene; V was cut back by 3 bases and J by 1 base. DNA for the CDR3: TGTGCCAGCAGCCAGGACAGGGGCACAGATACGCAGTATTTT. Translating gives CASSQDRGTDTQYF.

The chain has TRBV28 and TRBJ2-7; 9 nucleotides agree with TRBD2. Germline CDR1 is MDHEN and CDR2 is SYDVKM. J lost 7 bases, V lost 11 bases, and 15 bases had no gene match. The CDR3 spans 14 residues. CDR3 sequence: CASQIAGGPEEQYF. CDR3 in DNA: TGTGCCTCGCAAATTGCGGGAGGGCCGGAGGAGCAGTACTTC. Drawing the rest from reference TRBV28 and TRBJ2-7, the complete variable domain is DVKVTQSSRYLVKRTGEKVFLECVQDMDHENMFWYRQDPGLGLRLIYFSYDVKMKEKGDIPEGYSVSREKKERFSLILESASTNQTSMYLCASQIAGGPEEQYFGPGTRLTVT.

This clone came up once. The CDR3 nucleotides read TGTGCCAGCAGCCAAGAGAACGAGGATGGCTACACCTTC. This codes for CASSQENEDGYTF. The chain carries TRBV7-8 and TRBJ1-2; D remains unclear. The V end was cut by 5 bases, the J end by 6 bases, with 13 bases between. CDR1 SGHVS and CDR2 FQNEAQ come from the germline V gene. The CDR3 length is 13 residues.

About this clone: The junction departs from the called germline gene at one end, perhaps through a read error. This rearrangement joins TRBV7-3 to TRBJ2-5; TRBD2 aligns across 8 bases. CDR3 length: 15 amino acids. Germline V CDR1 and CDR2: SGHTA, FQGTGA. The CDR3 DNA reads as TGTTCCAGCAGCTGGCGGGGGGACCTTAAAGAGACCCAGTACTTC. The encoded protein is CSSSWRGDLKETQYF.

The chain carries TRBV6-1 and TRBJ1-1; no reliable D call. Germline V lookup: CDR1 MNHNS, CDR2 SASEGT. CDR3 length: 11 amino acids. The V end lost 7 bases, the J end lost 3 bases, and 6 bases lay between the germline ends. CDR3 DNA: TGTGCCAGCATCGAGGACACTGAAGCTTTCTTT. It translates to CASIEDTEAFF.